This T cell receptor beta chain derives from a study of shared clonotypes between healthy human individuals. V gave up 4 bases and J gave up 2 bases; unmatched junction bases: 2. The CDR3 covers 15 residues. Germline CDR1 is SGHDT and CDR2 is YYEEEE. TCRdb keeps only in-frame clones here, not all; method: immunoSEQ multiplex PCR. Of about 460,000 clones detected, 75% to 80% appear once; the ten largest clones hold 12%. The table lists this clone with a few counts. Its specificity is not known. Findings of the study overall: Among donors, the sharing of clonotypes was expected to be influenced by sequencing depth.

Donors were healthy HIV-negative adults without recent acute infections or vaccinations. Unsorted samples relied on 80 million to 90 million PBMCs, which served as the source of genomic DNA. The TCR comes from a woman aged 35 to 49 in good health. Some clones in this sample may be carry-over from other donors' samples. V usage is TRBV5-6 and J usage is TRBJ2-1, with 11 bases fitting TRBD2. The source material was PBMCs. CDR3 coding DNA: TGTGCCAGCAGCCCGGGACTAGCGGCCTACAATGAGCAGTTCTTC. This translates into CASSPGLAAYNEQFF.